These 14 T cell receptor beta chains were all obtained from the same sample, sequenced in a study of OX40 agonist ivuxolimab in advanced cancers. Libraries were constructed by the immunoSEQ multiplex PCR assay. Not all clones reach the TCRdb copy of this immuneACCESS table, which keeps in-frame sequences only. Checked studies attribute under half of the gap to unresolved V genes and leave the rest unexplained. The sample profile shows fewer than 60,000 clones; more than 85% of them were found once. The ten most abundant clones make up 11% to 15% of the sample. Specimen: CD4+ or CD8+ T cells sorted from blood, collected in a trial of the OX40 agonist ivuxolimab. The receptors originated from an adult with an advanced solid tumor such as melanoma, head and neck, liver or kidney cancer.

This clone was found a few times. The chain joins TRBV27 to TRBJ2-3; no definite D call. V was trimmed by 3 bases and J by 2 bases, leaving 6 bases between them. CDR3 length: 13 amino acids. Germline V gene lookup returns CDR1 MNHEY and CDR2 SMNVEV (reference sequence). Written as DNA, the CDR3 is TGTGCCAGCAGTTTTGTTAACACAGATACGCAGTATTTT. It encodes CASSFVNTDTQYF.

The chain uses TRBV30 and TRBJ1-1, with 7 bases identical to TRBD1. CDR1 and CDR2 (germline): GTSNPN, SVGIG (reference sequence). This CDR3 region has 12 residues. The CDR3 DNA is TGTGCTTTGGGACAGTGGAACACTGAAGCTTTCTTT. Translating gives CALGQWNTEAFF.

This clone was detected once. The chain is built from TRBV19 and TRBJ1-4, with D possibly TRBD1 on 5 matching bases. Trimming shortened V by 4 bases and J by 6 bases, and 15 bases separated the two germline ends. The CDR3 runs 15 residues. The germline V gene encodes CDR1 LNHDA and CDR2 SQIVND (reference sequence). Written as DNA, the CDR3 is TGTGCCAGTAGTAACCGGGACGCCGCGGATGAAAAACTGTTTTTT. Protein product: CASSNRDAADEKLFF.

This clone was seen only a few times. The V gene is TRBV7-9, the J gene TRBJ1-2, with 10 bases that match TRBD1. CDR1 and CDR2 (germline): SEHNR, FQNEAQ (reference sequence). Unmatched junction bases numbered 13, after V lost 6 bases and J lost 6 bases. The CDR3 contains 16 residues. The CDR3 bases are TGTGCCAGCAGAATACCCCCGGGACAGGGGCTCGATGGCTACACCTTC. Translated, it gives CASRIPPGQGLDGYTF. Using reference TRBV7-9 and TRBJ1-2 for the parts outside the CDR3, the full variable domain is DTGVSQNPRHKITKRGQNVTFRCDPISEHNRLYWYRQTLGQGPEFLTYFQNEAQLEKSRLLSDRFSAERPKGSFSTLEIQRTEQGDSAMYLCASRIPPGQGLDGYTFGSGTRLTVV.

This chain uses TRBV4-1 with TRBJ2-7; 8 bases are shared with TRBD1. This CDR3 contains 13 residues. Per the germline V gene, CDR1 is MGHRA and CDR2 is YSYEKL. J gave up 6 bases and V 1 base, and 2 bases lay outside the gene matches. Written as DNA, the CDR3 is TGCGCCAGCAGCCAAGCAGGGGGCGGCGAGCAGTACTTC. Translation gives CASSQAGGGEQYF.

The chain is built from TRBV7-9 and TRBJ1-3; D is ambiguous. There are 12 residues in the CDR3. Germline CDR1 is SEHNR and CDR2 is FQNEAQ (reference sequence). V was trimmed by 5 bases and J by 4 bases, leaving 6 bases between them. This chain's CDR3 is CASSVQGNTIYF. CDR3 bases: TGTGCCAGCAGCGTACAAGGAAACACCATATATTTT.

The chain joins TRBV5-1 to TRBJ2-7, with D unclear. This CDR3 has 13 residues. The germline CDR1 and CDR2 sequences are SGHRS and YFSETQ. V lost 4 bases to trimming and J lost 5 bases, with 13 bases between them. This chain's CDR3 is CASSPWLSHEQYF. The CDR3 DNA reads TGCGCCAGCAGCCCATGGCTATCTCACGAGCAGTACTTC.

The CDR3 DNA reads TGTGCCAGCAGTCCATATGACAGGGAGATTTTTAGCAATCAGCCCCAGCATTTT. This codes for CASSPYDREIFSNQPQHF. V and J are TRBV27 and TRBJ1-5; 7 bases fit TRBD1. Germline V CDR1 and CDR2: MNHEY, SMNVEV (reference sequence). V lost 5 bases to trimming and J lost 0 bases; unmatched junction nucleotides: 13. There are 18 residues in the CDR3.

The chain employs TRBV10-3 and TRBJ1-6; D not resolved. The CDR3 consists of 13 residues. Germline CDR1 reads ENHRY; CDR2 reads SYGVKD. V lost 10 bases to trimming and J lost 6 bases, with 13 bases between them. CDR3 protein: CATKDGRNSPLHF. The CDR3 nucleotides are TGTGCCACCAAGGACGGCCGTAATTCACCCCTCCACTTT.

This clone was detected only once. The chain combines TRBV2 with TRBJ2-5, with 10 bases identical to TRBD1. The CDR3 totals 15 residues. Germline CDR1 is SNHLY and CDR2 is FYNNEI. Trimming at V came to 7 bases and at J to 4 bases, leaving 9 bases not matched to a gene. CDR3: CASITGTGVGETQYF. CDR3 coding DNA: TGTGCCAGCATCACCGGGACAGGGGTCGGAGAGACCCAGTACTTC.

The genes are TRBV11-2 and TRBJ2-7; 12 nucleotides agree with TRBD2. Trimming took 2 bases from V and 1 from J; bases not matched to a gene: 3. The germline V gene has CDR1 SGHAT and CDR2 FQNNGV. The CDR3 consists of 16 residues. Written as DNA, the CDR3 is TGTGCCAGCAGCTTACCGACTAGCGGGGGTTCCTACGAGCAGTACTTC. Translation gives CASSLPTSGGSYEQYF.

This chain connects TRBV9 to TRBJ2-7, with D tentatively TRBD1 (5 bases). The germline gives CDR1 SGDLS, CDR2 YYNGEE. This CDR3 comprises 15 residues. The V gene lost 0 bases and the J gene lost 5 bases, with 15 bases spanning the gap. The CDR3 DNA sequence: TGTGCCAGCAGCGTAGGGGGCCAGAAGAGCCACGAGCAGTACTTC. Translated: CASSVGGQKSHEQYF.

This chain links TRBV7-9 with TRBJ1-2, with 9 bases lining up with TRBD1. There are 15 residues in the CDR3. Germline V lookup: CDR1 SEHNR, CDR2 FQNEAQ (reference sequence). V shed 5 bases, J shed 8 bases, and the junction held 12 bases outside the gene matches. The CDR3 bases are TGTGCCAGCAGCCCTAAGGACAGGGGACCGGAGGGCTACACCTTC. It is translated as CASSPKDRGPEGYTF.

The chain employs TRBV5-1 and TRBJ1-1, with 10 bases lining up with TRBD1. The CDR3 runs to 18 residues. Trimming cost V 0 bases and J 0 bases; bases outside gene matches: 8. Germline V gene lookup returns CDR1 SGHRS and CDR2 YFSETQ. The CDR3 reads CASSLEIRDRGMNTEAFF. The CDR3 DNA follows: TGCGCCAGCAGCTTGGAGATACGGGACAGGGGTATGAACACTGAAGCTTTCTTT.